The TCR beta chain described here comes from a study of T cells in Graves' hyperthyroidism and ophthalmopathy. Study findings and constraints: For ophthalmopathy, model prediction preceded onset by a median about 6.4 months. Blood also contained most expanded thyroid clonotypes above 0.001.

This clonotype was seen a few times. The antigen remains unidentified. Amplification targeted TCR beta CDR3 regions from RNA transcripts. The TCR CDR3 first-round RT-PCR relied on the HTBI primer set. TCRdb used MiXCR to reprocess the multiplex PCR reads, holding one entry per CDR3 protein. The sample holds 300,000 to 450,000 distinct CDR3 sequences; under 15% are singletons and the top ten take 30% to 35%. Trimming at V came to 10 bases and at J to 6 bases, leaving 7 bases not matched to a gene. The CDR3 runs 12 residues. Per the germline V gene, CDR1 is ENHRY and CDR2 is SYGVKD. The sequencing input was blood. The chain joins TRBV10-3 to TRBJ2-7, with TRBD1 identical over 9 bases. The sequence derives from a woman aged 30 to 39 with Graves' hyperthyroidism. The CDR3 loop is CATEGQGSEQYF. CDR3 DNA: TGTGCCACCGAGGGACAGGGTTCCGAGCAGTACTTC.